This T cell receptor beta chain stems from a study of T-cell reconstitution after alpha-beta-depleted transplantation in children. Molecular barcoding with unique molecular identifiers was used for the TCRbeta library. MiXCR, applied by TCRdb to the PCR reads, yields one record per CDR3 protein. The sample records about 16,000 distinct CDR3 sequences, around 7.7% being singletons. This clonotype has just one count. Germline V lookup: CDR1 LNHNV, CDR2 YYDKDF (reference sequence). Trimming cost V 5 bases and J 2 bases, with 13 bases left between them. This CDR3 has 15 amino acids. The sample was PBMCs, mostly from graft donor cells, taken 60 days after TCRalphabeta/CD19-depleted stem cell transplant. This clonotype originated in a boy younger than two who had a stem cell transplant for Wiskott-Aldrich syndrome, so the T cells may come from the graft donor. V is TRBV15 and J is TRBJ1-3, with TRBD1 as a possible D gene (6 bases). The CDR3 here is CATSGEQGAGNTIYF. DNA of the CDR3: TGTGCCACCAGCGGTGAACAGGGAGCTGGAAACACCATATATTTT.